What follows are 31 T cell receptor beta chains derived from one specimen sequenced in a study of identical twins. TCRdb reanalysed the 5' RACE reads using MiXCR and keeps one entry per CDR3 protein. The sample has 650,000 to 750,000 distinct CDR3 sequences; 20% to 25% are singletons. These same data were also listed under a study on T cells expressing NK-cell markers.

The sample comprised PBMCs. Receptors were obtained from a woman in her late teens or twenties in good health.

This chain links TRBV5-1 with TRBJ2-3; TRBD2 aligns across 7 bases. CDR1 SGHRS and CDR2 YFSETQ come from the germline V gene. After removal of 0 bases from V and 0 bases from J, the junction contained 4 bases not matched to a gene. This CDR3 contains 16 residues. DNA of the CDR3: TGCGCCAGCAGCTTGGATATTAGCGGGAGCACAGATACGCAGTATTTT. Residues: CASSLDISGSTDTQYF.

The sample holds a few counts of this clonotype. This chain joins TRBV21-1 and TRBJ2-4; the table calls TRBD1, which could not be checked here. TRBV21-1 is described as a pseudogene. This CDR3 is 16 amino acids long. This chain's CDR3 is CASSGPGRIAKNIQYF. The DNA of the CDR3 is TGTGCCAGCAGTGGTCCTGGGAGGATAGCCAAAAACATTCAGTACTTC.

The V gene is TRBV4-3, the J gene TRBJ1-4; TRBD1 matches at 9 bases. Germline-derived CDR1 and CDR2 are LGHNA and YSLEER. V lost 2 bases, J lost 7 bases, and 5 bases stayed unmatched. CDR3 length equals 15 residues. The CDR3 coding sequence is TGCGCCAGCAGCCAATCCGGGACAGGGACTGAAAAACTGTTTTTT. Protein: CASSQSGTGTEKLFF.

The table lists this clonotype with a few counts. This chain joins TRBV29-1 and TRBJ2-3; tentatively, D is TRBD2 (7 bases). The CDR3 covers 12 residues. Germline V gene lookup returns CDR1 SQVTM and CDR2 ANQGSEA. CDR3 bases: TGCAGGGTCGGGGGGCAAACAGATACGCAGTATTTT. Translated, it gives CRVGGQTDTQYF.

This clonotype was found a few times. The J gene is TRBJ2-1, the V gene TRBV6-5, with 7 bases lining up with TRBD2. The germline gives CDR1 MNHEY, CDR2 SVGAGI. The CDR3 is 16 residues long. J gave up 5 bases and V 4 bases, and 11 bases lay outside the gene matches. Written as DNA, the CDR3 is TGTGCCAGCAGTTCTCTTAGCGGGTCCCCCGACAATGAGCAGTTCTTC. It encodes CASSSLSGSPDNEQFF.

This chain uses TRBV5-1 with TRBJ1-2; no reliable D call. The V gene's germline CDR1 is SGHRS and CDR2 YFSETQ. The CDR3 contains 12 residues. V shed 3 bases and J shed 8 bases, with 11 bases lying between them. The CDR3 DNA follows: TGCGCCAGCAGCTCCGGGGAGCGAGGCTACACCTTC. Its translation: CASSSGERGYTF.

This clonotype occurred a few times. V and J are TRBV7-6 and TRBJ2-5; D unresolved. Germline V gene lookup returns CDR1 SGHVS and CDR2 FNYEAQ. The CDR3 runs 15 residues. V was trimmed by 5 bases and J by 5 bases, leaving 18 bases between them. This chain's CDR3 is CASSPNIGVGETQYF. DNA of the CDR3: TGTGCCAGCAGCCCCAATATTGGGGTGGGGGAGACCCAGTACTTC. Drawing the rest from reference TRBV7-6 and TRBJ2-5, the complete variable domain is GAGVSQSPRYKVTKRGQDVALRCDPISGHVSLYWYRQALGQGPEFLTYFNYEAQQDKSGLPNDRFSAERPEGSISTLTIQRTEQRDSAMYRCASSPNIGVGETQYFGPGTRLLVL.

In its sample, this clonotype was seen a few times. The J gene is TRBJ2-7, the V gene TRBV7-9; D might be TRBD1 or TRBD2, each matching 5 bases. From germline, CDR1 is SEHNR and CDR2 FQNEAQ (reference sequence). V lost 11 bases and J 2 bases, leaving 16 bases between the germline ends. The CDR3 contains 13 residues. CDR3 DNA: TGTGCCTGGGGTAACGGGACGACCTACGAGCAGTACTTC. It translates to CAWGNGTTYEQYF. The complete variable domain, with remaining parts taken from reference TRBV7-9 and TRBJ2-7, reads DTGVSQNPRHKITKRGQNVTFRCDPISEHNRLYWYRQTLGQGPEFLTYFQNEAQLEKSRLLSDRFSAERPKGSFSTLEIQRTEQGDSAMYLCAWGNGTTYEQYFGPGTRLTVT.

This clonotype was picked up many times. CDR3 amino acids: CASSSRDKFNEQFF. CDR3 bases: TGTGCCAGCAGCTCCCGGGACAAGTTCAATGAGCAGTTCTTC. This sequence joins TRBV7-9 and TRBJ2-1; a possible D gene is TRBD1 (6 bases). Trimming left V 4 bases short and J 6 bases short, with 13 bases between. Germline V gene sequence: CDR1 SEHNR, CDR2 FQNEAQ (reference sequence). There are 14 residues in the CDR3.

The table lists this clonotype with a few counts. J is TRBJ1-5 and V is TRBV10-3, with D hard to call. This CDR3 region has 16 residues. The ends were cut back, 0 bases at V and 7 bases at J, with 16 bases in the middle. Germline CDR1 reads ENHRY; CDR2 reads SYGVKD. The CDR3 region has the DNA TGTGCCATCAGTGAGTCCCAACCTTCGACTGCCCAGCCCCAGCATTTT. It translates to CAISESQPSTAQPQHF.

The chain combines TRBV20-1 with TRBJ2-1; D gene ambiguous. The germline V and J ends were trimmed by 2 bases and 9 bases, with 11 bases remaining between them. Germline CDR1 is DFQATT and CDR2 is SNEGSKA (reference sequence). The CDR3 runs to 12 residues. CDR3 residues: CSARSPKGEQFF. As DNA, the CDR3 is TGCAGTGCTAGATCCCCTAAGGGTGAGCAGTTCTTC.

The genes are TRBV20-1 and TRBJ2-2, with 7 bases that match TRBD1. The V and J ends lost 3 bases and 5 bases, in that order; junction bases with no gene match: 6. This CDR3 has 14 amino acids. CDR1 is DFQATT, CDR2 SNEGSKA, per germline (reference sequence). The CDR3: CSARPRTGTGELFF. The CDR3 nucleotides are TGCAGTGCTAGGCCCAGGACAGGTACCGGGGAGCTGTTTTTT.

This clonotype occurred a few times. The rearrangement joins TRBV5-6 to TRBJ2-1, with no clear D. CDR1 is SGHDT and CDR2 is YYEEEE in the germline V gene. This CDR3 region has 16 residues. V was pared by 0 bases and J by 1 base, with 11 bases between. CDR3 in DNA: TGTGCCAGCAGCTTGGTCGGGCTTAAGTCCTACAATGAGCAGTTCTTC. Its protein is CASSLVGLKSYNEQFF. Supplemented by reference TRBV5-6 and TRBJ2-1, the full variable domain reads DAGVTQSPTHLIKTRGQQVTLRCSPKSGHDTVSWYQQALGQGPQFIFQYYEEEERQRGNFPDRFSGHQFPNYSSELNVNALLLGDSALYLCASSLVGLKSYNEQFFGPGTRLTVL.

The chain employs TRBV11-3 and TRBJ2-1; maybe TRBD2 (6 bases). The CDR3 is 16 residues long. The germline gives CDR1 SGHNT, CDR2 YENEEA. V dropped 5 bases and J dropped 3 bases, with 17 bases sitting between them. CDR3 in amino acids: CASSDGKAGLYNEQFF. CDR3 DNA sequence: TGTGCCAGCAGCGACGGGAAGGCGGGACTCTACAATGAGCAGTTCTTC.

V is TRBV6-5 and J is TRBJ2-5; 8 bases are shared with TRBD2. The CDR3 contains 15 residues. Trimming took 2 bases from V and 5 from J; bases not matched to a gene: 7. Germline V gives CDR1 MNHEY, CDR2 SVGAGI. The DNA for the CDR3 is TGTGCCAGCAGTTACCGGACTAGCCCTGGGGAGACCCAGTACTTC. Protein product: CASSYRTSPGETQYF.

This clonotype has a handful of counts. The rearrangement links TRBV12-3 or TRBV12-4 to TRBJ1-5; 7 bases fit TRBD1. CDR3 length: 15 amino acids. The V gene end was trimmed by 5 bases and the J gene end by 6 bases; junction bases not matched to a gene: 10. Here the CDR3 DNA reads TGTGCCAGCAGTGAGACAGGGTTAGCTGGTCAGCCCCAGCATTTT. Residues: CASSETGLAGQPQHF.

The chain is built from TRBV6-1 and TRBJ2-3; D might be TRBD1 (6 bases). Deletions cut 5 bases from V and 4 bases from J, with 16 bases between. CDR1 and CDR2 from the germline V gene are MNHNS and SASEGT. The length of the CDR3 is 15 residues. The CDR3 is CASSLDRSRADTQYF. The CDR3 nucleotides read TGTGCCAGCAGTCTAGACAGGTCAAGAGCAGATACGCAGTATTTT.

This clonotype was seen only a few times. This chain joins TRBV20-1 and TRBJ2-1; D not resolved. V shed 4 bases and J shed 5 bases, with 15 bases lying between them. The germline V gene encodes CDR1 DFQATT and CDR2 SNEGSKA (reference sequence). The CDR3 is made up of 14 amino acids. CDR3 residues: CSAIDSLGHNEQFF. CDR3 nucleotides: TGCAGTGCTATAGACTCCCTGGGCCACAATGAGCAGTTCTTC.

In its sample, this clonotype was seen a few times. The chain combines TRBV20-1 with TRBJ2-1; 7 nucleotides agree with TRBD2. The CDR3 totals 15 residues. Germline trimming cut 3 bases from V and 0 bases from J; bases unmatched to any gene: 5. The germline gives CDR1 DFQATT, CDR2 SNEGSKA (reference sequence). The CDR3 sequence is CSASDGGTSYNEQFF. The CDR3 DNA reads TGCAGTGCTAGTGACGGGGGGACCTCCTACAATGAGCAGTTCTTC.

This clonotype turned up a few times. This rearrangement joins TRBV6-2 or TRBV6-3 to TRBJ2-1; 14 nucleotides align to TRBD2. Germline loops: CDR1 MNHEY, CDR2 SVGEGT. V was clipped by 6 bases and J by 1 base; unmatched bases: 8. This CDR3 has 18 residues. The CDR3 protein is CASRPTSGRARSYNEQFF. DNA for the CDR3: TGTGCCAGCAGACCGACTAGCGGGAGGGCTCGGTCCTACAATGAGCAGTTCTTC.

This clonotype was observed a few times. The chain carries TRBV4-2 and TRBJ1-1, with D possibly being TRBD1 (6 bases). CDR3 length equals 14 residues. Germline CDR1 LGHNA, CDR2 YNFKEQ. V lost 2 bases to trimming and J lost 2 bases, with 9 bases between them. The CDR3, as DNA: TGTGCCAGCAGCCAACCGGACAGCAACACTGAAGCTTTCTTT. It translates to CASSQPDSNTEAFF.

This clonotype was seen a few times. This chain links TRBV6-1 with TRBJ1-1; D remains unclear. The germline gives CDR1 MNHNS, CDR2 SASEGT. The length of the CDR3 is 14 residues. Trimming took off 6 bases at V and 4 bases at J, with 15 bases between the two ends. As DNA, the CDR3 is TGTGCCAGCAGCCGCTCCAAGGGTACCACTGAAGCTTTCTTT. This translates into CASSRSKGTTEAFF.

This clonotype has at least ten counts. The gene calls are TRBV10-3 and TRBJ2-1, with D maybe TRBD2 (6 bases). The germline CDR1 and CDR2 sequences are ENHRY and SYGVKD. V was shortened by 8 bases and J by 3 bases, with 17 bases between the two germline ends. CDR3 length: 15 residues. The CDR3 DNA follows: TGTGCCATCGGTGCGGGAAGCGGTTTCTACAATGAGCAGTTCTTC. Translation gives CAIGAGSGFYNEQFF.

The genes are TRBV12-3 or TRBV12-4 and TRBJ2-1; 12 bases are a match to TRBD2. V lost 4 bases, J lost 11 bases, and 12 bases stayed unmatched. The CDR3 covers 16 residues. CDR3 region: CASSSLAGGSTMKQFF. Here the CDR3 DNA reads TGTGCCAGCAGTTCACTAGCGGGGGGATCTACAATGAAGCAGTTCTTC.

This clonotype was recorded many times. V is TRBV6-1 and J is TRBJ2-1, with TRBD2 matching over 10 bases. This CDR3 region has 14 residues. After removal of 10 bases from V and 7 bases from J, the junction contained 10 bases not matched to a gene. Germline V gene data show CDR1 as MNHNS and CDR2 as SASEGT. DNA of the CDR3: TGTGCCACTAAGGGAGCGGGGGGGCTTAATGAGCAGTTCTTC. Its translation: CATKGAGGLNEQFF.

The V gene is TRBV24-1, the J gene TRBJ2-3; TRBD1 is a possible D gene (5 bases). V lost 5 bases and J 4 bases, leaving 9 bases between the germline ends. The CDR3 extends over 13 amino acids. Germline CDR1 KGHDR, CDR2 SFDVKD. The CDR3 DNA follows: TGTGCCACCAGTGGGGGCAGTTCAGATACGCAGTATTTT. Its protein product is CATSGGSSDTQYF.

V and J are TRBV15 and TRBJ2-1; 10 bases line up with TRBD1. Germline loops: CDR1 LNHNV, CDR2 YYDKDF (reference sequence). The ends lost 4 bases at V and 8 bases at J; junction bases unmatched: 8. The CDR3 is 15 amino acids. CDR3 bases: TGTGCCACCAGCACCCGGGACAGGGGAAGCTATGAGCAGTTCTTC. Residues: CATSTRDRGSYEQFF.

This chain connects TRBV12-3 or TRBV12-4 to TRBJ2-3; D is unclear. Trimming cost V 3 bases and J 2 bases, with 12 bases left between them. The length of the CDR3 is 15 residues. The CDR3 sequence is CASSFRKEFTDTQYF. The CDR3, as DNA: TGTGCCAGCAGTTTTCGAAAAGAGTTCACAGATACGCAGTATTTT.

The CDR3 reads CAISESTQINSPLHF. Written as DNA, the CDR3 is TGTGCCATCAGTGAGTCGACGCAGATTAATTCACCCCTCCACTTT. This chain links TRBV10-3 with TRBJ1-6; unclear D gene. The CDR3 runs 15 residues. V was shortened by 0 bases and J by 6 bases, with 9 bases between the two germline ends. Germline CDR1 and CDR2: ENHRY and SYGVKD.

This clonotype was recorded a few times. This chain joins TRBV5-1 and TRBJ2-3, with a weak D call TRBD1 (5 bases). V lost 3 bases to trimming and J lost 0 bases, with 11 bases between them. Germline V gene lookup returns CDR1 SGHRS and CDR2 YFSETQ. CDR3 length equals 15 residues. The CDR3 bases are TGCGCCAGCAGCTCCGGCGGACAAAGCACAGATACGCAGTATTTT. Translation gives CASSSGGQSTDTQYF.

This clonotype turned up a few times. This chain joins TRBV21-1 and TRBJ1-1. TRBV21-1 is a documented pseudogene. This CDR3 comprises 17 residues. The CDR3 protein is CASSKKGGGWYVTEAFF. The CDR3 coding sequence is TGTGCCAGCAGCAAAAAAGGAGGTGGGTGGTATGTGACTGAAGCTTTCTTT.